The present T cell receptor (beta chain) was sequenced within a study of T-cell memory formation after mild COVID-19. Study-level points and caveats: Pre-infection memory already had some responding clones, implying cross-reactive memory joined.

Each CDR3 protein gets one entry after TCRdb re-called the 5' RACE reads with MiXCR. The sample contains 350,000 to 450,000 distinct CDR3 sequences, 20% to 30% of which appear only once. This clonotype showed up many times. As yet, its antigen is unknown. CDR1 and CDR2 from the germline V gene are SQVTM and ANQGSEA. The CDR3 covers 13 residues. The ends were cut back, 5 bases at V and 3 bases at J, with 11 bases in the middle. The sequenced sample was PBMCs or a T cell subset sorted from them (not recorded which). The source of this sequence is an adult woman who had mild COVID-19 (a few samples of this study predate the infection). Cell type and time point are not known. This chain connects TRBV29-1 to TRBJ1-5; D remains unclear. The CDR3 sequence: CSVRDNYNQPQHF. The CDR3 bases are TGCAGCGTTCGTGACAATTACAATCAGCCCCAGCATTTT.